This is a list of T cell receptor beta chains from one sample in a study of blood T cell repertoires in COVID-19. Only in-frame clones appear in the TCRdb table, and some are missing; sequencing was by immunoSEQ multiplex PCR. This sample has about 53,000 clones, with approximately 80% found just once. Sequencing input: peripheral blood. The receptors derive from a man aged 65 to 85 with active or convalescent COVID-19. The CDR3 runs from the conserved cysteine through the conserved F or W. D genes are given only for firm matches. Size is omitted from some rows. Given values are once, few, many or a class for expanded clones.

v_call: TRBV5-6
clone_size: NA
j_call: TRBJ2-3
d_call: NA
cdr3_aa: CASSTGHLSTDTQYF
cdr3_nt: TGTGCCAGCAGCACGGGACACCTTAGCACAGATACGCAGTATTTT

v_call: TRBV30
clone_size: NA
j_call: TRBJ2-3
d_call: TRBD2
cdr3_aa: CAWSRLAGGGGDTQYF
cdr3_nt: TGTGCCTGGAGTAGGTTAGCGGGAGGGGGGGGAGATACGCAGTATTTT

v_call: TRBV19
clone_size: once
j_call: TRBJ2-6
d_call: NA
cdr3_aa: CASSEGFNSGANVLTF
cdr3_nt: TGTGCCAGTAGTGAGGGTTTCAACTCCGGGGCCAACGTCCTGACTTTC

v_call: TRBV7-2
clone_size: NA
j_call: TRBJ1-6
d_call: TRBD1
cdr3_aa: CASSLDRGAYNSPLHF
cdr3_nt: TGTGCCAGCAGCCTTGACAGGGGAGCCTATAATTCACCCCTCCACTTT

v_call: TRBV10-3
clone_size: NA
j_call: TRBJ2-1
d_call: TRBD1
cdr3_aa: CAISDRTGNNEQFF
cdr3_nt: TGTGCCATCAGTGACAGGACAGGGAACAATGAGCAGTTCTTC

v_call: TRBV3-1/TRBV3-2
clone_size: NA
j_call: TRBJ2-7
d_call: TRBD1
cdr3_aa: CASSQAGTGGYEQYF
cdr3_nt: TGTGCCAGCAGCCAAGCCGGGACAGGGGGCTACGAGCAGTACTTC

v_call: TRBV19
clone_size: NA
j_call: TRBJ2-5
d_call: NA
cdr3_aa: CASSPPLQETQYF
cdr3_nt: TGTGCCAGTAGTCCCCCCCTTCAAGAGACCCAGTACTTC

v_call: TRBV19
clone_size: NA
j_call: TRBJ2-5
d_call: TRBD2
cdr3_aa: CASSTLAGETQYF
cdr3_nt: TGTGCCAGTAGTACCCTAGCGGGCGAGACCCAGTACTTC

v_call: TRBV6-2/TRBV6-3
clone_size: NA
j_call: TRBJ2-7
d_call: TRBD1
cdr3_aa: CASSRTGYREQYF
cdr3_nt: TGTGCCAGCAGCCGGACAGGGTATCGCGAGCAGTACTTC

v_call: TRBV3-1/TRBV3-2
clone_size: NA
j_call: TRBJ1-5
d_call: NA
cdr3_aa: CASSQDINSNQPQHF
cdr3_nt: TGTGCCAGCAGCCAAGATATAAATAGCAATCAGCCCCAGCATTTT

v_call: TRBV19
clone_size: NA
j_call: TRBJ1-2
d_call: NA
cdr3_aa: CASSPGPGGYGYTF
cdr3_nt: TGTGCCAGTAGTCCGGGGCCGGGGGGCTATGGCTACACCTTC

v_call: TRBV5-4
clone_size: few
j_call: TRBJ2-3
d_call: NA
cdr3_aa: CASSLAWGYTDTQYF
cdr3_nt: TGTGCCAGCAGCTTGGCCTGGGGCTACACAGATACGCAGTATTTT

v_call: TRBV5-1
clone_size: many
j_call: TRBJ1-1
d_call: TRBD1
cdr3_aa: CASSMGQGGTEAFF
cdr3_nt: TGCGCCAGCAGCATGGGACAGGGAGGCACTGAAGCTTTCTTT

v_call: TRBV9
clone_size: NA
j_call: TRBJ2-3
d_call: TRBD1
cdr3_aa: CASSVAGGWTDTQYF
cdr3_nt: TGTGCCAGCAGCGTAGCAGGGGGTTGGACAGATACGCAGTATTTT

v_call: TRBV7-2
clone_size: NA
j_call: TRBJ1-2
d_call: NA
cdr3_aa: CASSLHSGGDYGYTF
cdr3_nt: TGTGCCAGCAGCTTACATTCGGGGGGGGATTATGGCTACACCTTC

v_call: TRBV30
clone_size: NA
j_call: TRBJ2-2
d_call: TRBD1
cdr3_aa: CAWTQGAVTGELFF
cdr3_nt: TGTGCCTGGACGCAGGGGGCCGTCACCGGGGAGCTGTTTTTT

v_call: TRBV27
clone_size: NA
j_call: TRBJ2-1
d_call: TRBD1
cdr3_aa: CASSLDRGNEQFF
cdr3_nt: TGTGCCAGCAGCCTAGACAGGGGGAATGAGCAGTTCTTC

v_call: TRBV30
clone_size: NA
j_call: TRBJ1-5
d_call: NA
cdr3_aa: CAWADSSNQPQHF
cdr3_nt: TGTGCCTGGGCGGACAGTAGCAATCAGCCCCAGCATTTT

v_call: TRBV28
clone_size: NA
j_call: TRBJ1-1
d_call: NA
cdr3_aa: CASSLDSINTEAFF
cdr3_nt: TGTGCCAGCAGTTTGGACAGCATTAACACTGAAGCTTTCTTT

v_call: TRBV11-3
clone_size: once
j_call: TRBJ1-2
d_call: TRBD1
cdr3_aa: CASSLGFSGGGYGYTF
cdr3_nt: TGTGCCAGCAGCTTAGGATTTTCAGGGGGCGGCTATGGCTACACCTTC

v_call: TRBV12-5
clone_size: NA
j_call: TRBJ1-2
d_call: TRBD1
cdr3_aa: CASGLVQLGQRNYGYTF
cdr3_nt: TGTGCTAGTGGTTTGGTACAATTGGGACAGCGGAACTATGGCTACACCTTC

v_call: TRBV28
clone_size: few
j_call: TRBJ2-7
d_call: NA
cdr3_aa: CASSLWGREAYEQYF
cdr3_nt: TGTGCCAGCAGTTTATGGGGGCGAGAAGCCTACGAGCAGTACTTC

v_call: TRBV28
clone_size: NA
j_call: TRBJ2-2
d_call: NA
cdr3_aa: CASRTPQSTGELFF
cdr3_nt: TGTGCCAGCAGGACCCCACAGAGCACCGGGGAGCTGTTTTTT

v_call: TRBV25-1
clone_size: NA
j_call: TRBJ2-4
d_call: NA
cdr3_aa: CASSAENIQYF
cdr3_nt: TGTGCCAGCAGTGCCGAAAACATTCAGTACTTC

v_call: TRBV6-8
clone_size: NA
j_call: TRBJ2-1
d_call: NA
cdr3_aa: CAVDYSYNEQFF
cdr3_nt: TGTGCCGTAGACTACTCCTACAATGAGCAGTTCTTC

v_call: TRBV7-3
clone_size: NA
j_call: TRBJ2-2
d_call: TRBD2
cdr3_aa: CASSLYGGLAGYRGELFF
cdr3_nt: TGTGCCAGCAGCTTATATGGGGGCCTAGCGGGATATCGAGGGGAGCTGTTTTTT

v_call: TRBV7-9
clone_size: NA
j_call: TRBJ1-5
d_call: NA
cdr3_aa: CASSLAGLAQPQHF
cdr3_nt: TGTGCCAGCAGCTTAGCGGGACTAGCCCAGCCCCAGCATTTT

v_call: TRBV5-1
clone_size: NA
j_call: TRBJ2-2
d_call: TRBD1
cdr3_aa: CASSLGAFWTGSHETRGKLFF
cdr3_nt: TGCGCCAGCAGCTTGGGGGCCTTTTGGACAGGTTCACACGAAACTAGGGGAAAGCTGTTTTTT

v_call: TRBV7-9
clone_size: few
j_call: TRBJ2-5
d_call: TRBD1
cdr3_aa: CASSLAGTGKETQYF
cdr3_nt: TGTGCCAGCAGCCTGGCGGGGACAGGGAAAGAGACCCAGTACTTC

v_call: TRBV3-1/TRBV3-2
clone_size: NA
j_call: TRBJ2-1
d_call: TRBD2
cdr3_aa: CASSQASGGRNEQFF
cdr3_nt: TGTGCCAGCAGCCAAGCTAGCGGGGGTCGGAATGAGCAGTTCTTC

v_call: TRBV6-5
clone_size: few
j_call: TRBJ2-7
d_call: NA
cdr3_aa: CASRPGEQYF
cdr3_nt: TGTGCCAGCAGGCCAGGAGAGCAGTACTTC

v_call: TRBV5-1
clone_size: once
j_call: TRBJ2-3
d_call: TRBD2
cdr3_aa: CASSLVTAGGPDTQYF
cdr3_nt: TGCGCCAGCAGCTTGGTCACAGCGGGGGGGCCAGATACGCAGTATTTT

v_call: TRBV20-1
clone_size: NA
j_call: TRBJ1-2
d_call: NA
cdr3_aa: CSVGDTYGYTF
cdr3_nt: TGCAGTGTTGGGGACACGTATGGCTACACCTTC

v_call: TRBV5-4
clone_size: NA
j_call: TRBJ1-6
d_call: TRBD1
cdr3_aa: CASSYATGGPASPLHF
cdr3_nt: TGTGCCAGCAGCTACGCGACAGGGGGACCCGCTTCACCCCTCCACTTT

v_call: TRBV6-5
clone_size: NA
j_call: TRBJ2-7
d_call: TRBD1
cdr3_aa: CASSYSGVGTGFEQYF
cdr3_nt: TGTGCCAGCAGTTACTCTGGTGTCGGGACAGGGTTCGAGCAGTACTTC

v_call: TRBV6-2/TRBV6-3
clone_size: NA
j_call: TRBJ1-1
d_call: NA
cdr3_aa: CASSHQNTEAFF
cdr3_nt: TGTGCCAGCAGTCATCAGAACACTGAAGCTTTCTTT

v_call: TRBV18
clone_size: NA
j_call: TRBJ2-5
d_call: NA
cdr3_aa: CASSLNQGMQETQYF
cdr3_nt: TGTGCCAGCTCACTAAACCAGGGAATGCAAGAGACCCAGTACTTC

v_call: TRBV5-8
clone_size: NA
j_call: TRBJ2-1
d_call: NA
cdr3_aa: CASSFTGSPSGGSNEQFF
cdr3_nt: TGTGCCAGCAGCTTTACAGGGAGTCCTAGCGGCGGGAGCAATGAGCAGTTCTTC

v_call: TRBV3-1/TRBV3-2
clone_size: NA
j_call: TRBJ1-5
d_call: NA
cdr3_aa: CASSFPGKNQPQHF
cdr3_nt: TGTGCCAGCAGCTTCCCAGGGAAGAATCAGCCCCAGCATTTT

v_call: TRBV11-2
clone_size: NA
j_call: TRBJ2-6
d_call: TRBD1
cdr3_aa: CASSLGQGISGANVLTF
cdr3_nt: TGTGCCAGCAGCTTGGGACAGGGGATTTCTGGGGCCAACGTCCTGACTTTC

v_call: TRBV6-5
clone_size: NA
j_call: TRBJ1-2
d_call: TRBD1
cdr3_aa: CASRMTGSYGYTF
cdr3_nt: TGTGCCAGCAGAATGACAGGGTCCTATGGCTACACCTTC

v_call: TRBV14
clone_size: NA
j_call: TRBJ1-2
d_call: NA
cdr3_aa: CASSQDLRGLKDGYTF
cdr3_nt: TGTGCCAGCAGCCAAGATCTTAGGGGACTTAAGGATGGCTACACCTTC

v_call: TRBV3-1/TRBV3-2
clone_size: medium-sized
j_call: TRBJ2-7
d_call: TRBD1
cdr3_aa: CASSQGWRPGQAHEQYF
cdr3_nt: TGTGCCAGCAGCCAAGGGTGGAGACCGGGACAGGCCCACGAGCAGTACTTC

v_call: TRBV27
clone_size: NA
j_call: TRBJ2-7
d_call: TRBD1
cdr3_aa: CASRPTGGSEQYF
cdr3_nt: TGTGCCAGCCGACCGACAGGGGGAAGCGAGCAGTACTTC

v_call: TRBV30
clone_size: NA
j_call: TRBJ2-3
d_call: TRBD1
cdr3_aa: CAWSAGQGTDTQYF
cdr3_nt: TGTGCCTGGAGTGCGGGACAGGGCACAGATACGCAGTATTTT

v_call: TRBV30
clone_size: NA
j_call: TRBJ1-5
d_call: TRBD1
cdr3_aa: CAWSGRGLFNQPQHF
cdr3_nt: TGTGCCTGGAGTGGCAGGGGGCTTTTCAATCAGCCCCAGCATTTT

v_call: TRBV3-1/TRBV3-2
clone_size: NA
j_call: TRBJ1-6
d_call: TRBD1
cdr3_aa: CASSRGDRISPLHF
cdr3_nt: TGTGCCAGCAGCCGGGGGGACAGAATTTCACCCCTCCACTTT

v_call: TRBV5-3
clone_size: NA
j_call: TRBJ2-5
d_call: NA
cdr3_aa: CARSYLRETQYF
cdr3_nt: TGTGCCAGAAGCTACCTCCGGGAGACCCAGTACTTC

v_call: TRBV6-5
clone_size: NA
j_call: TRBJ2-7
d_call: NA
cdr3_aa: CASSYGGFRSEQYF
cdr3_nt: TGTGCCAGCAGTTACGGGGGCTTCAGGTCCGAGCAGTACTTC

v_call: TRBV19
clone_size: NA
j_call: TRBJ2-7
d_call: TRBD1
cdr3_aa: CATQPTGGLYEQYF
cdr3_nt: TGTGCCACCCAACCGACAGGGGGCCTCTACGAGCAGTACTTC

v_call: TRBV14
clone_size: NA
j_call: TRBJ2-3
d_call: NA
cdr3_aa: CASSQGLEDTQYF
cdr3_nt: TGTGCCAGCAGCCAAGGACTAGAGGATACGCAGTATTTT

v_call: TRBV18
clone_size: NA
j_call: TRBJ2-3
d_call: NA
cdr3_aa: CASSPSRNPLTDTQYF
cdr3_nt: TGTGCCAGCTCACCGTCGCGGAACCCACTCACAGATACGCAGTATTTT

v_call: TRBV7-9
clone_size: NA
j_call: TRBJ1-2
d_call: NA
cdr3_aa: CASTPRGGNYGYTF
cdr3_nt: TGTGCCAGCACACCGCGGGGGGGTAACTATGGCTACACCTTC